The entry below gives a single T cell receptor beta chain sequence along with its context. The target antigen is unknown. These data belong to a study of cytomegalovirus exposure and HLA in healthy donors. Trimming took off 7 bases at V and 4 bases at J, with 13 bases between the two ends. This CDR3 spans 14 amino acids. CDR1 and CDR2 (germline): PRHDT, FYEKMQ (reference sequence). Primers for the PCR totalled 60 Vbeta and 13 Jbeta. Measured with immunoSEQ multiplex PCR; TCRdb has only the in-frame clones, and not every one. The data contain roughly 250,000 clones, roughly 80% of them singletons. The study's findings and limits: Sequencing likely produced, as an artifact, a cluster of highly shared sequence variants. Indistinguishability led to the exclusion of some V segments, TRBV6-2 and TRBV6-3 included.

Sequenced sample: PBMCs. The V call is TRBV13, the J call TRBJ1-4; D is unresolved. The receptor was isolated from a girl aged 2-10 years in good health and CMV-seronegative. This CDR3 is CASTIGSLNEKLFF. The CDR3 bases are TGTGCCAGCACCATAGGGAGTCTTAATGAAAAACTGTTTTTT.